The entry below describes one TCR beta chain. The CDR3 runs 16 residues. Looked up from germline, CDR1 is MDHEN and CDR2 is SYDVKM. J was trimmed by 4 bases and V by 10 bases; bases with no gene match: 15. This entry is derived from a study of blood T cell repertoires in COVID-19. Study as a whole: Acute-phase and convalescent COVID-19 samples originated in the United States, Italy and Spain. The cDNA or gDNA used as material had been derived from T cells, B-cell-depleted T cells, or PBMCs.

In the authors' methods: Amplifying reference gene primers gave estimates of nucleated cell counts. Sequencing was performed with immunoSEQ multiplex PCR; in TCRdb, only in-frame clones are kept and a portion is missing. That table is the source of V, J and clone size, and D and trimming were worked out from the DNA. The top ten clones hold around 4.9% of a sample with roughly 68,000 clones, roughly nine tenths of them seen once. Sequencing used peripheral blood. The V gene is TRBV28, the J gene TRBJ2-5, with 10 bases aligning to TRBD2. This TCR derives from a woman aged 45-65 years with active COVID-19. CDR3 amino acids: CATLGLAGVGVETQYF. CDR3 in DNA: TGTGCCACGTTAGGGCTAGCGGGAGTGGGGGTAGAGACCCAGTACTTC.